The 13 T cell receptor beta chains given below trace back to one sample, sequenced in a study of shared clonotypes between healthy human individuals. The protocol was immunoSEQ multiplex PCR, while the TCRdb copy is restricted to in-frame clones and leaves out a portion. The sample records approximately 470,000 clones, roughly 80% being singletons. The sequenced sample was PBMCs. Source of these receptors: a woman aged 40 to 50 in good health. Some clones in this sample may be carry-over from other donors' samples.

This chain uses TRBV6-6 with TRBJ1-3; D not certain. The CDR3 is made up of 15 amino acids. V lost 0 bases and J lost 0, with 6 bases in between. Germline values: CDR1 MNHNY, CDR2 SVGAGI (reference sequence). CDR3 in amino acids: CASSYSPDSGNTIYF. The CDR3 coding sequence is TGTGCCAGCAGTTACTCGCCAGACTCTGGAAACACCATATATTTT.

This clone was recorded once. The rearrangement uses TRBV6-5 and TRBJ1-2; a weak D match, TRBD1 (6 bases). The germline V gene encodes CDR1 MNHEY and CDR2 SVGAGI. CDR3 length: 13 residues. The V end lost 4 bases, the J end lost 6 bases, and 12 bases lay between the germline ends. Here the CDR3 DNA reads TGTGCCAGCAGTTTCGGGGGGGGCGATGGCTACACCTTC. Translating gives CASSFGGGDGYTF.

The CDR3 reads CASSLLRHTQYF. The CDR3, as DNA: TGTGCCAGCAGTTTACTACGACATACGCAGTATTTT. The rearrangement joins TRBV28 to TRBJ2-3; the D is unclear. The CDR3 contains 12 residues. V lost 2 bases to trimming and J lost 7 bases, with 7 bases between them. CDR1 MDHEN and CDR2 SYDVKM come from the germline V gene.

Remarks on this clone: The CDR3 does not close with the conserved phenylalanine or tryptophan, likely indicating a read error. V is TRBV6-5 and J is TRBJ2-7; 11 bases match TRBD2. The CDR3 sequence is 15 residues long. Trimming cost V 3 bases and J 3 bases; bases outside gene matches: 4. CDR1 and CDR2 from the germline V gene are MNHEY and SVGAGI. The DNA for the CDR3 is TGTGCCAGCAGTTATAGTGGGACTAGCGGCTACGAGCAGTACCTC. This codes for CASSYSGTSGYEQYL.

The CDR3 protein is CATSRDRTDYEQYF. In DNA, the CDR3 is TGTGCCACCAGCAGAGATAGAACGGATTACGAGCAGTACTTC. The chain uses TRBV15 and TRBJ2-7, with D uncertain. Germline CDR1 reads LNHNV; CDR2 reads YYDKDF (reference sequence). The CDR3 contains 14 residues. The V end was cut by 0 bases, the J end by 4 bases, with 10 bases between.

This rearrangement joins TRBV28 to TRBJ1-2; TRBD1 is a possible D gene (5 bases). CDR1 and CDR2 (germline): MDHEN, SYDVKM. Between the trimmed V and J ends, which lost 6 bases and 7 bases, there was a span of 6 bases. The CDR3 contains 10 residues. CDR3 amino acids: CASRGLGYTF. CDR3 nucleotide sequence: TGTGCCAGCAGGGGGCTTGGCTACACCTTC.

The chain recombines TRBV19 with TRBJ1-2; a possible D gene is TRBD1 (5 bases). The V end was cut by 3 bases, the J end by 0 bases, with 11 bases between. Per germline, CDR1 LNHDA and CDR2 SQIVND (reference sequence). The CDR3 is 15 residues long. CDR3 coding DNA: TGTGCCAGTAGTATGAGGGACGTCGCTAACTATGGCTACACCTTC. Translating it yields CASSMRDVANYGYTF.

The rearrangement joins TRBV10-3 to TRBJ1-3; TRBD1 aligns across 7 bases. The CDR3 extends over 16 amino acids. Germline V gives CDR1 ENHRY, CDR2 SYGVKD. V lost 3 bases and J lost 7; bases outside the gene matches: 12. CDR3 loop: CAISDISRDRRNTIYF. The CDR3 bases are TGTGCCATCAGTGATATCTCCCGGGACAGAAGGAACACCATATATTTT.

The chain recombines TRBV5-1 with TRBJ2-5, with D perhaps matching TRBD1 (5 bases). Trimming left V 4 bases short and J 1 base short, with 8 bases between. The CDR3 is 13 amino acids. Germline values: CDR1 SGHRS, CDR2 YFSETQ. The CDR3 loop is CASSTQVQETQYF. The CDR3 nucleotides are TGCGCCAGCAGCACACAGGTCCAAGAGACCCAGTACTTC.

This clone has a count of ten or more. The gene calls are TRBV4-3 and TRBJ2-1; 7 positions match TRBD2. The CDR3 sequence is 13 residues long. V dropped 0 bases and J dropped 14; count of bases not matched to a gene: 7. Germline V gene sequence: CDR1 LGHNA, CDR2 YSLEER. The CDR3 DNA follows: TGCGCCAGCAGCCAAGAGCCGGTGACTAGCAAGTTCTTC. It encodes CASSQEPVTSKFF.

CDR3 protein: CAWSVLGRPGVQYF. In nucleotides, the CDR3 is TGTGCCTGGAGTGTGCTGGGTCGACCGGGGGTGCAGTATTTT. This chain links TRBV30 with TRBJ2-3; TRBD2 is a possible D gene (6 bases). With 0 bases removed from V and 11 bases from J, the gap between germline ends came to 18 bases. Germline V gene lookup returns CDR1 GTSNPN and CDR2 SVGIG (reference sequence). There are 14 residues in the CDR3.

This clone was found many times. J is TRBJ2-7 and V is TRBV6-1, with D possibly called TRBD1 or TRBD2 (5 bases each). V shed 1 base and J shed 2 bases, with 12 bases lying between them. Germline V CDR1 and CDR2: MNHNS, SASEGT. The CDR3 has 15 amino acids. The DNA of the CDR3 is TGTGCCAGCAGTGAAGAGGGCCGGGGCACCTACGAGCAGTACTTC. Its translation is CASSEEGRGTYEQYF.

The gene calls are TRBV19 and TRBJ2-7; 7 nucleotides align to TRBD2. Germline V gene data show CDR1 as LNHDA and CDR2 as SQIVND (reference sequence). CDR3 length equals 14 residues. Trimming at V came to 4 bases and at J to 2 bases, leaving 5 bases not matched to a gene. As DNA, the CDR3 is TGTGCCAGTAGTACTCAGGGAGGGACCTACGAGCAGTACTTC. Translating gives CASSTQGGTYEQYF.